The 26 T cell receptor beta chains in this list originate from one sample, sequenced in a study of shared clonotypes between healthy human individuals. Some clones are missing from TCRdb's copy, which holds only in-frame ones; the method was immunoSEQ multiplex PCR. Here the sample spans about 500,000 clones, more than 70% being singletons. The sequenced material came from PBMCs. The receptors were gathered from a middle-aged woman in good health. Some clones in this sample may be carry-over from other donors' samples.

The V gene is TRBV19, the J gene TRBJ2-7, with 7 bases identical to TRBD2. The CDR3 is made up of 14 amino acids. The germline V gene encodes CDR1 LNHDA and CDR2 SQIVND (reference sequence). Trimming cost V 3 bases and J 2 bases; bases outside gene matches: 4. The CDR3 spells CASSMASGPYEQYF. The CDR3 DNA reads as TGTGCCAGTAGTATGGCTAGCGGACCCTACGAGCAGTACTTC.

V usage is TRBV7-8 and J usage is TRBJ2-1; TRBD2 agrees at 12 bases. This CDR3 region has 20 residues. CDR1 and CDR2 from the germline V gene are SGHVS and FQNEAQ. The trim removed 5 bases at V and 3 bases at J, leaving 17 bases unmatched. The CDR3 DNA reads TGTGCCAGCAGCCTCTACTCAAGCTCCTCGACTAGCGGGAGCTACAATGAGCAGTTCTTC. It specifies CASSLYSSSSTSGSYNEQFF. The variable domain in full, with the rest retrieved from reference TRBV7-8 and TRBJ2-1, is GAGVSQSPRYKVAKRGQDVALRCDPISGHVSLFWYQQALGQGPEFLTYFQNEAQLDKSGLPSDRFFAERPEGSVSTLKIQRTQQEDSAVYLCASSLYSSSSTSGSYNEQFFGPGTRLTVL.

The chain links TRBV6-1 to TRBJ1-1; D not certain. Trimming stripped 1 base from V and 0 bases from J, with 6 bases between. The length of the CDR3 is 14 residues. The germline CDR1 and CDR2 sequences are MNHNS and SASEGT. The CDR3: CASSEGTLNTEAFF. Here the CDR3 DNA reads TGTGCCAGCAGTGAAGGGACGTTGAACACTGAAGCTTTCTTT.

This clone was observed at least ten times. The CDR3 DNA reads TGTGCCAGCAGCGAAGGACAGGGGTGGAGTTTAGGAGAGACCCAGTACTTC. The encoded protein is CASSEGQGWSLGETQYF. The chain employs TRBV7-9 and TRBJ2-5, with 9 bases fitting TRBD1. Germline loops: CDR1 SEHNR, CDR2 FQNEAQ (reference sequence). The V segment lost 5 bases and the J segment 4 bases; nucleotides outside the gene matches: 14. The CDR3 runs 17 residues.

There are a few counts of this clone. The CDR3 reads CASSPLGPANIQYF. CDR3 nucleotides: TGTGCCAGCAGCCCCCTCGGCCCCGCGAACATTCAGTACTTC. The J gene is TRBJ2-4, the V gene TRBV11-2; D uncertain. Between the trimmed V and J ends, which lost 5 bases and 7 bases, there was a span of 15 bases. Germline assignment: CDR1 SGHAT and CDR2 FQNNGV. The CDR3 is 14 residues long.

The genes are TRBV4-3 and TRBJ2-1; possible D gene TRBD1, 6 bases. This CDR3 contains 15 residues. Trimming took off 2 bases at V and 2 bases at J, with 10 bases between the two ends. Looked up from germline, CDR1 is LGHNA and CDR2 is YSLEER. CDR3 amino acids: CASSQQSGAYNEQFF. CDR3 bases: TGCGCCAGCAGCCAACAGTCAGGGGCCTACAATGAGCAGTTCTTC.

This rearrangement joins TRBV6-1 to TRBJ2-7, with D tentatively TRBD1 or TRBD2 (6 bases each). Trimming cost V 5 bases and J 5 bases, with 19 bases left between them. The CDR3 extends over 15 amino acids. Germline loops: CDR1 MNHNS, CDR2 SASEGT. The CDR3 DNA reads TGTGCCAGCAGTCAACGGGGGACACGGGAAGACGAGCAGTACTTC. It encodes CASSQRGTREDEQYF.

This chain connects TRBV5-1 to TRBJ2-3; 8 bases agree with TRBD2. Trimming cost V 4 bases and J 6 bases; bases outside gene matches: 10. The CDR3 has 15 residues. Looked up from germline, CDR1 is SGHRS and CDR2 is YFSETQ. CDR3 in DNA: TGCGCCAGCAGCCCAACGGGGGGGCTGTCGGATACGCAGTATTTT. Translation gives CASSPTGGLSDTQYF.

This clone was seen repeatedly, ten times or more. V is TRBV7-9 and J is TRBJ2-2, with D unresolved. The CDR3 contains 14 residues. The V gene's germline CDR1 is SEHNR and CDR2 FQNEAQ (reference sequence). V lost 5 bases and J 3 bases, leaving 10 bases between the germline ends. The CDR3 coding sequence is TGTGCCAGCAGCCCTAGGGCGTACACCGGGGAGCTGTTTTTT. It codes for CASSPRAYTGELFF.

The rearrangement joins TRBV7-9 to TRBJ2-7; 10 nucleotides align to TRBD2. Trimming cost V 1 base and J 5 bases; bases outside gene matches: 5. This CDR3 has 15 residues. CDR1 is SEHNR and CDR2 is FQNEAQ in the germline V gene (reference sequence). CDR3 amino acids: CASSLGLAGADEQYF. In DNA, the CDR3 is TGTGCCAGCAGCTTAGGTCTAGCGGGAGCGGACGAGCAGTACTTC. The variable domain in full, with the rest retrieved from reference TRBV7-9 and TRBJ2-7, is DTGVSQNPRHKITKRGQNVTFRCDPISEHNRLYWYRQTLGQGPEFLTYFQNEAQLEKSRLLSDRFSAERPKGSFSTLEIQRTEQGDSAMYLCASSLGLAGADEQYFGPGTRLTVT.

The J gene is TRBJ1-2, the V gene TRBV4-3, with D unclear. CDR3 size: 16 residues. V was clipped by 0 bases and J by 0 bases, with 11 bases between them. CDR1 LGHNA and CDR2 YSLEER come from the germline V gene. Written as DNA, the CDR3 is TGCGCCAGCAGCCAAGATACGCAGGAACCTAACTATGGCTACACCTTC. This sequence encodes CASSQDTQEPNYGYTF.

The chain uses TRBV6-6 and TRBJ1-1; D remains ambiguous. The CDR3 has 12 amino acids. Trimming left V 2 bases short and J 6 bases short, with 7 bases between. CDR1 is MNHNY, CDR2 SVGAGI, per germline (reference sequence). CDR3 coding DNA: TGTGCCAGCAGTTACAGTCGGCCTGAAGCTTTCTTT. It encodes CASSYSRPEAFF.

The rearrangement joins TRBV28 to TRBJ2-7; TRBD1 matches at 11 bases. The trim removed 6 bases at V and 5 bases at J, leaving 3 bases unmatched. The CDR3 has 13 amino acids. Germline CDR1 is MDHEN and CDR2 is SYDVKM. CDR3 residues: CASRRTGGHEQYF. The CDR3 DNA reads as TGTGCCAGCAGAAGGACAGGGGGCCACGAGCAGTACTTC.

The chain combines TRBV19 with TRBJ2-1; 14 positions agree with TRBD2. V was clipped by 5 bases and J by 2 bases; unmatched bases: 11. Germline-derived CDR1 and CDR2 are LNHDA and SQIVND (reference sequence). CDR3 length: 19 amino acids. The CDR3 spells CASSLSGTSGSGAYNEQFF. CDR3 sequence (DNA): TGTGCCAGTAGTCTCAGCGGGACTAGCGGGAGTGGGGCCTACAATGAGCAGTTCTTC.

This clone was detected only a few times. The chain has TRBV30 and TRBJ2-2; D not certain. Germline CDR1 GTSNPN, CDR2 SVGIG (reference sequence). The CDR3 extends over 12 amino acids. V dropped 2 bases and J dropped 1 base, with 2 bases sitting between them. CDR3 in DNA: TGTGCCTGGAGTATGAACACCGGGGAGCTGTTTTTT. Its translation is CAWSMNTGELFF.

The chain carries TRBV6-6 and TRBJ1-2, with D perhaps matching TRBD1 (5 bases). The length of the CDR3 is 15 residues. V was cut by 4 bases and J by 2 bases, with 14 bases left in between. Germline V gene lookup returns CDR1 MNHNY and CDR2 SVGAGI (reference sequence). This chain's CDR3 is CASSSRRTINYGYTF. The CDR3 DNA follows: TGTGCCAGCAGTTCGCGAAGGACAATAAACTATGGCTACACCTTC.

The chain couples TRBV18 to TRBJ1-5, with 8 bases aligning to TRBD1. J lost 6 bases, V lost 2 bases, and 6 bases had no gene match. CDR3 size: 15 residues. Germline V CDR1 and CDR2: KGHSH, LQKENI. CDR3 residues: CASSPAGGEGQPQHF. Written as DNA, the CDR3 is TGTGCCAGCTCACCAGCAGGGGGCGAGGGTCAGCCCCAGCATTTT.

This chain connects TRBV15 to TRBJ2-7; 10 positions match TRBD1. With V trimmed by 4 bases and J by 8 bases, 8 bases remained unmatched. From germline, CDR1 is LNHNV and CDR2 YYDKDF (reference sequence). The CDR3 sequence is 14 residues long. The CDR3 region has the DNA TGTGCCACCAGCAAACCGGGACAGGGGCAGCAGCAGTACTTC. It encodes CATSKPGQGQQQYF.

The chain joins TRBV28 to TRBJ2-3; D not certain. Trimming took off 11 bases at V and 0 bases at J, with 12 bases between the two ends. Germline CDR1 and CDR2: MDHEN and SYDVKM. This CDR3 is 13 amino acids long. The CDR3 DNA sequence: TGTGCCCGCCTCCTTAAAAGCACAGATACGCAGTATTTT. Translated: CARLLKSTDTQYF.

The CDR3 DNA is TGCGCCAGCAGTGACATCCCCTATGAGCAGTTCTTC. Protein sequence: CASSDIPYEQFF. This rearrangement joins TRBV10-1 to TRBJ2-1, with D unclear. The CDR3 consists of 12 residues. CDR1 WNHNN and CDR2 SYGVQD come from the germline V gene (reference sequence). Between the trimmed V and J ends, which lost 3 bases and 8 bases, there was a span of 8 bases.

V is TRBV6-6 and J is TRBJ2-7, with 7 positions matching TRBD2. V was clipped by 5 bases and J by 0 bases; unmatched bases: 4. The CDR3 sequence is 14 residues long. Germline-derived CDR1 and CDR2 are MNHNY and SVGAGI (reference sequence). CDR3 protein: CASSPSGISYEQYF. Here the CDR3 DNA reads TGTGCCAGCAGTCCTAGCGGAATCTCCTACGAGCAGTACTTC.

V is TRBV7-8 and J is TRBJ2-1; no firm D call. The CDR3 covers 13 residues. CDR1 and CDR2 (germline): SGHVS, FQNEAQ. Trimming shortened V by 4 bases and J by 2 bases, and 6 bases separated the two germline ends. The CDR3 region has the DNA TGTGCCAGCAGCTGGGCCCCCTACAATGAGCAGTTCTTC. This sequence encodes CASSWAPYNEQFF.

The chain links TRBV7-2 to TRBJ2-3; 13 nucleotides line up with TRBD2. Germline lookup yields CDR1 SGHTA and CDR2 FQGNSA. V lost 2 bases and J lost 6; bases outside the gene matches: 2. The CDR3 is 15 amino acids. The DNA for the CDR3 is TGTGCCAGCAGCTTACGACTAGCGGGAGGTGATACGCAGTATTTT. This codes for CASSLRLAGGDTQYF.

This clone was recorded only once. The V gene is TRBV30, the J gene TRBJ1-5; D not certain. The CDR3 is made up of 17 amino acids. V was pared by 2 bases and J by 5 bases, with 22 bases between. Looked up from germline, CDR1 is GTSNPN and CDR2 is SVGIG (reference sequence). The CDR3 loop reads CAWSTGRPGSLYQPQHF. As DNA, the CDR3 is TGTGCCTGGAGTACCGGCCGGCCGGGCTCCCTCTATCAGCCCCAGCATTTT.

The genes are TRBV5-1 and TRBJ2-7; 7 bases agree with TRBD1. Germline V gives CDR1 SGHRS, CDR2 YFSETQ. This CDR3 spans 15 amino acids. Unmatched junction bases numbered 10, after V lost 1 base and J lost 6 bases. The CDR3 DNA reads TGCGCCAGCAGCTTGTTAGGGGACAGCTCCATCGAGCAGTACTTC. This encodes CASSLLGDSSIEQYF. The full variable domain, rest sourced from reference TRBV5-1 and TRBJ2-7, is KAGVTQTPRYLIKTRGQQVTLSCSPISGHRSVSWYQQTPGQGLQFLFEYFSETQRNKGNFPGRFSGRQFSNSRSEMNVSTLELGDSALYLCASSLLGDSSIEQYFGPGTRLTVT.

The chain employs TRBV4-1 and TRBJ2-3; D uncertain. The CDR3 sequence is 12 residues long. Germline V gene data show CDR1 as MGHRA and CDR2 as YSYEKL. V lost 2 bases and J lost 2, with 2 bases in between. The CDR3 sequence is CASSQYTDTQYF. For the CDR3, the DNA is TGCGCCAGCAGCCAATACACAGATACGCAGTATTTT.